These 8 T cell receptor beta chains originate from one sample sequenced in a study of T cells in tuberculosis. Produced via immunoSEQ multiplex PCR; TCRdb's table is partial and in-frame only. Of tens of thousands of clones listed, under 95% were seen once; the top ten hold 1.5% to 2%. Sorting used thawed, overnight-rested PBMC stained with anti-CD3, a viability dye and GMM-loaded CD1B tetramer. The lipid loaded on the CD1B tetramers was C32 glucose monomycolate from Rhodococcus equi. Sequencing input: CD1b-GMM tetramer-negative cells sorted from PBMCs. The receptor set was obtained from an adult woman with latent tuberculosis.

The chain uses TRBV29-1 and TRBJ1-2; D not resolved. Germline CDR1 SQVTM, CDR2 ANQGSEA. The CDR3 extends over 11 amino acids. V was cut by 6 bases and J by 0 bases, with 5 bases left in between. CDR3 sequence reads: CSVQANYGYTF. The CDR3 coding sequence is TGCAGCGTCCAGGCTAACTATGGCTACACCTTC.

This rearrangement joins TRBV29-1 to TRBJ1-1, with no clear D. CDR3 length: 12 residues. CDR1 and CDR2 from the germline V gene are SQVTM and ANQGSEA. The V and J ends lost 3 bases and 1 base respectively, with 6 bases between them. The DNA for the CDR3 is TGCAGCGTTGATAGTACGAACACTGAAGCTTTCTTT. This sequence encodes CSVDSTNTEAFF. Filled out from reference TRBV29-1 and TRBJ1-1, the complete variable domain reads SAVISQKPSRDICQRGTSLTIQCQVDSQVTMMFWYRQQPGQSLTLIATANQGSEATYESGFVIDKFPISRPNLTFSTLTVSNMSPEDSSIYLCSVDSTNTEAFFGQGTRLTVV.

The gene calls are TRBV7-2 and TRBJ1-1; maybe TRBD1 (5 bases). Trimming left V 2 bases short and J 3 bases short, with 19 bases between. CDR3 length: 17 residues. CDR1 SGHTA and CDR2 FQGNSA come from the germline V gene. The CDR3 region is CASSLNNLRGVDTEAFF. The DNA of the CDR3 is TGTGCCAGCAGCTTAAATAACCTGCGGGGGGTAGACACTGAAGCTTTCTTT.

The genes are TRBV7-2 and TRBJ1-4; D remains unclear. The CDR3 runs 14 residues. Germline CDR1 and CDR2: SGHTA and FQGNSA. With 3 bases removed from V and 5 bases from J, the gap between germline ends came to 10 bases. CDR3: CASSFNRPNEKLFF. In DNA, the CDR3 is TGTGCCAGCAGCTTCAACAGACCGAATGAAAAACTGTTTTTT.

The rearrangement links TRBV5-1 to TRBJ2-5; TRBD2 aligns across 12 bases. The V and J ends lost 0 bases and 7 bases, in that order; junction bases with no gene match: 10. The length of the CDR3 is 17 residues. Germline CDR1 and CDR2: SGHRS and YFSETQ. CDR3 coding DNA: TGCGCCAGCAGCTTGGGGCCTACTAGCGGGGGGCCCGGGACCCAGTACTTC. Amino acids: CASSLGPTSGGPGTQYF. Supplemented by reference TRBV5-1 and TRBJ2-5, the full variable domain reads KAGVTQTPRYLIKTRGQQVTLSCSPISGHRSVSWYQQTPGQGLQFLFEYFSETQRNKGNFPGRFSGRQFSNSRSEMNVSTLELGDSALYLCASSLGPTSGGPGTQYFGPGTRLLVL.

The gene calls are TRBV30 and TRBJ1-6; D call uncertain. The CDR3 length is 14 residues. Germline assignment: CDR1 GTSNPN and CDR2 SVGIG (reference sequence). With 4 bases removed from V and 2 bases from J, the gap between germline ends came to 9 bases. The DNA of the CDR3 is TGTGCCTGGACGACGGGGACCTATAATTCACCCCTCCACTTT. Translation gives CAWTTGTYNSPLHF.

CDR3 DNA: TGTGCCAGCAGGAGACATGGGGGCTGGGAGCTGTTTTTT. This codes for CASRRHGGWELFF. The V gene is TRBV5-6, the J gene TRBJ2-2; weak D call: TRBD1 (6 bases). V lost 5 bases and J lost 9, with 14 bases in between. CDR1 and CDR2 from the germline V gene are SGHDT and YYEEEE. This CDR3 is built from 13 residues.

This clone was counted only a few times. The rearrangement joins TRBV19 to TRBJ1-6, with TRBD1 as a possible D gene (5 bases). V lost 8 bases and J lost 7, with 12 bases in between. CDR1 and CDR2 from the germline V gene are LNHDA and SQIVND (reference sequence). CDR3 length: 13 amino acids. The CDR3 nucleotides are TGTGCCAGTGTCGCGGGGCGGAATTCACCCCTCCACTTT. Encoded protein: CASVAGRNSPLHF.